This T cell receptor (beta chain) came from a study of graft-versus-host responses after intestinal transplantation. Study-wide background: All recipients were given anti-thymocyte globulin induction, and tacrolimus and steroids were then administered for three to four years.

Sequencing used immunoSEQ multiplex PCR; TCRdb keeps in-frame clones, though not all of them. The table includes fewer than 80,000 clones, around nine tenths detected once. The germline V gene encodes CDR1 MNHEY and CDR2 SVGAGI. The V gene end was trimmed by 6 bases and the J gene end by 3 bases; junction bases not matched to a gene: 4. The CDR3 totals 13 residues. Concerning this clone itself: Its matching antigen is unknown.

The source of this sequence is a human donor who was the organ donor for an intestinal transplant. Here the sequenced sample was unstimulated CD8+ T cells sorted from spleen or lymph node cells, taken before transplant. The chain has TRBV6-5 and TRBJ2-7; 8 nucleotides agree with TRBD2. CDR3 nucleotides: TGTGCCAGCAGACTGGGACTAGGCTACGAGCAGTACTTC. Encoded protein: CASRLGLGYEQYF.